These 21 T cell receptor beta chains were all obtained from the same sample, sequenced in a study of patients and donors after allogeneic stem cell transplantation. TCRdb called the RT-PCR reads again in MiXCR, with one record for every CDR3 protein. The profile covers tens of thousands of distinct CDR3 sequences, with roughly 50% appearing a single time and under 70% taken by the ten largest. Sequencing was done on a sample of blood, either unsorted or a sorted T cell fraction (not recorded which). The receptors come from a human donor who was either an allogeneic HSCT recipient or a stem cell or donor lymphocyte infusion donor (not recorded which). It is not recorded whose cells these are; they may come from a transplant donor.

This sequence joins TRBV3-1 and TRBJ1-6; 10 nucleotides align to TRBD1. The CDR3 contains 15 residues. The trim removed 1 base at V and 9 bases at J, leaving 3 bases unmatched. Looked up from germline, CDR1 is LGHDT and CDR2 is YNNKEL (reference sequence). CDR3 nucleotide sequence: TGTGCCAGCAGCCAAGGAGACAGGGGGCCTTCACCCCTCCACTTT. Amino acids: CASSQGDRGPSPLHF.

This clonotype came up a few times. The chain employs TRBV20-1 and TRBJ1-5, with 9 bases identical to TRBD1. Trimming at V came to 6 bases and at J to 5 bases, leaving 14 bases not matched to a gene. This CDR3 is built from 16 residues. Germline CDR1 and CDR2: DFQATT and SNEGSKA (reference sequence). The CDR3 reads CSAGGTGQGDYQPQHF. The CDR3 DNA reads TGCAGTGCCGGGGGTACGGGACAGGGAGATTATCAGCCCCAGCATTTT.

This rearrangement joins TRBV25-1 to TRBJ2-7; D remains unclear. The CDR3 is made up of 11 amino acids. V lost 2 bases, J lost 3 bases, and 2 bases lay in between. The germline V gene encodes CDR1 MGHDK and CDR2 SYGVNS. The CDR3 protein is CASSENYEQYF. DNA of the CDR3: TGTGCCAGCAGTGAAAACTACGAGCAGTACTTC.

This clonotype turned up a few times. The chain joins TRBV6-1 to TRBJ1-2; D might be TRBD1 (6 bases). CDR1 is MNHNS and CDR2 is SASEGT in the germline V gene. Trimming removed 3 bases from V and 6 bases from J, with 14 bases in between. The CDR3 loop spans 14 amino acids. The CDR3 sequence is CASSDDRRGDGYTF. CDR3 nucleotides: TGTGCCAGCAGTGATGACAGGCGGGGTGATGGCTACACCTTC.

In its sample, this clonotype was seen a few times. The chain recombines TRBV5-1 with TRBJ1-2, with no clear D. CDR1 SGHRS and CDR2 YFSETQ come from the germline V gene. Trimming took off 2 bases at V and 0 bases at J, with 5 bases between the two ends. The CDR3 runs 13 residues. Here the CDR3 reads CASSLRPNYGYTF. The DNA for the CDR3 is TGCGCCAGCAGCTTAAGACCTAACTATGGCTACACCTTC.

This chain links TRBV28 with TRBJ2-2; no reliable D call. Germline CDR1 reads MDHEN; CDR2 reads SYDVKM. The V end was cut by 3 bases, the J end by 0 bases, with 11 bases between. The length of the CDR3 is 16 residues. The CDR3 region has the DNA TGTGCCAGCAGTTTTTCCACACCCGCGAACACCGGGGAGCTGTTTTTT. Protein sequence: CASSFSTPANTGELFF.

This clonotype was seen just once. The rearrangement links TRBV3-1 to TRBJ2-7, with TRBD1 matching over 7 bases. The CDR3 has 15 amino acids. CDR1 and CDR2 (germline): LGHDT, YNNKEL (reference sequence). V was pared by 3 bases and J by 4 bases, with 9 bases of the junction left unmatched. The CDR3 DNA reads TGTGCCAGCAGCCAGCCTGGGGACAGCAGTTACGAGCAGTACTTC. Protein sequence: CASSQPGDSSYEQYF.

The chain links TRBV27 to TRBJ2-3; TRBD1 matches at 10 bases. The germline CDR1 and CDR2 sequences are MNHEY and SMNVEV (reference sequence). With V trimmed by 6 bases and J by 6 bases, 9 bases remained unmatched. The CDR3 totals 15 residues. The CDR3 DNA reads TGTGCCAGCAGCCCCGGGACAGGGGAGGGTGATACGCAGTATTTT. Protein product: CASSPGTGEGDTQYF.

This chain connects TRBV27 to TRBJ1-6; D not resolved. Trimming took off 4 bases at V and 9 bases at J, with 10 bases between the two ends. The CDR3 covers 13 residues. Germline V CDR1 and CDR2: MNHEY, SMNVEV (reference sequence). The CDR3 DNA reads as TGTGCCAGCAGTTACCGTACCTCTTCACCCCTCCACTTT. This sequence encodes CASSYRTSSPLHF.

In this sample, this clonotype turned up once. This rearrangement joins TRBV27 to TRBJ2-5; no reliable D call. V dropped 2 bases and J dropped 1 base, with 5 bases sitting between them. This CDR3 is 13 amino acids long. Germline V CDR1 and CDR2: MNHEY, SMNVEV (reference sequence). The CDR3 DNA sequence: TGTGCCAGCAGTTTACTCTCCCAAGAGACCCAGTACTTC. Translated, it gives CASSLLSQETQYF.

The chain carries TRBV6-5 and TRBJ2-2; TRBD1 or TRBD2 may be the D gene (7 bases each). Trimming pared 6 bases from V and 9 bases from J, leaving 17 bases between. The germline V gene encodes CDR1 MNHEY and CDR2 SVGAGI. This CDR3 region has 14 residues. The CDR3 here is CASRGGGRGWELFF. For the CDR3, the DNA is TGTGCCAGCAGAGGGGGCGGGAGAGGTTGGGAGCTGTTTTTT.

The CDR3 nucleotides read TGCGCCAGCAGCTTTGGACAGTCCTACGAGCAGTACTTC. Its protein is CASSFGQSYEQYF. The chain recombines TRBV5-1 with TRBJ2-7, with TRBD1 as a possible D gene (6 bases). Germline CDR1 SGHRS, CDR2 YFSETQ. The CDR3 length is 13 residues. Trimming pared 2 bases from V and 1 base from J, leaving 7 bases between.

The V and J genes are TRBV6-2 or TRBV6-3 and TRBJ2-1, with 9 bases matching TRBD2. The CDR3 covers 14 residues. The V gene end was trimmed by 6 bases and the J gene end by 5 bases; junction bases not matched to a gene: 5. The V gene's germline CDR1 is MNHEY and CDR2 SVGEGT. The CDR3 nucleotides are TGTGCCAGCAGCCCGGCTAGCGGGGACAATGAGCAGTTCTTC. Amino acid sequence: CASSPASGDNEQFF.

CDR3 loop: CASSRTGNMNTEAFF. Here the CDR3 DNA reads TGTGCCAGCAGCCGGACAGGAAACATGAACACTGAAGCTTTCTTT. The V gene is TRBV9, the J gene TRBJ1-1; TRBD1 matches at 7 bases. The trim removed 4 bases at V and 0 bases at J, leaving 6 bases unmatched. The CDR3 runs to 15 residues. Germline-derived CDR1 and CDR2 are SGDLS and YYNGEE.

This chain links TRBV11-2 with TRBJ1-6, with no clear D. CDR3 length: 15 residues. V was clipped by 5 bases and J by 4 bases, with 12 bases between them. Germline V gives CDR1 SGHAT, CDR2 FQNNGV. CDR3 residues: CASSPEAAYNSPLHF. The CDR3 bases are TGTGCCAGCAGCCCTGAGGCCGCGTATAATTCACCCCTCCACTTT.

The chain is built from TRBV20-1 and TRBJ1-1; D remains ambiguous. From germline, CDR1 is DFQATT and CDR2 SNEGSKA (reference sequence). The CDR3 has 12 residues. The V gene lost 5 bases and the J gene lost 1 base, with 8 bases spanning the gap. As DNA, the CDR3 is TGCAGTGCTCGGAACTGGAACACTGAAGCTTTCTTT. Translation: CSARNWNTEAFF.

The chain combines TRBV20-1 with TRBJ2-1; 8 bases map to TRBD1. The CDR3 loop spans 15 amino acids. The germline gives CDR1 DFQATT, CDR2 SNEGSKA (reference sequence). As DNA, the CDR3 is TGCGCCCACCCCCACCGGACAGGGAAAGTTGATGAGCAGTTCTTC. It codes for CAHPHRTGKVDEQFF.

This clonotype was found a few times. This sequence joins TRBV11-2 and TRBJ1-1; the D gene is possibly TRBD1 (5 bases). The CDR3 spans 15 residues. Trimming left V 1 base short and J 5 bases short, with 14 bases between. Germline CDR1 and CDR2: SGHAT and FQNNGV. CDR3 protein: CASSLGPGPRTEAFF. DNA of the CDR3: TGTGCCAGCAGCTTAGGCCCGGGACCAAGGACTGAAGCTTTCTTT.

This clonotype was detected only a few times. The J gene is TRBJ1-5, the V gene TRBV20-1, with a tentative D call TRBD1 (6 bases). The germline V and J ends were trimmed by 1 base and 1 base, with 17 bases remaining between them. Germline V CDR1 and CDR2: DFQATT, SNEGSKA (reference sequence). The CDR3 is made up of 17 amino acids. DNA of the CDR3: TGCAGTGCTAGAGCTCTTTGGCAGGGGCTAAGCAATCAGCCCCAGCATTTT. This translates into CSARALWQGLSNQPQHF.

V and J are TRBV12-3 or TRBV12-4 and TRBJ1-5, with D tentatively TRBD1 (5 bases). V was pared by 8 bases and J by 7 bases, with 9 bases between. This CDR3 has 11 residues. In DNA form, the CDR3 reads TGTGCCAGCGGGGCCGGGCAGCCCCAGCATTTT. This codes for CASGAGQPQHF.

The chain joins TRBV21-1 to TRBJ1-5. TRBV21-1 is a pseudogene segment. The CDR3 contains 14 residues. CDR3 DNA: TGTGCCAGCATTTACGGGCAGGAAGATCAGCCCCAGCATTTT. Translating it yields CASIYGQEDQPQHF.